This TCR beta chain was identified during a study of siplizumab effects on memory and regulatory T cells. Findings and limits, study-wide: With siplizumab, mappable alloreactive CD4+ clones averaged approximately 70% Treg-derived, versus less than 30% in controls. Major contributors to the alloresponse seemed to be naive T cells, which also appeared more diverse than memory cells. The authors did not confirm suppressive function in proliferating Tregs from siplizumab cultures.

A note on this clone: The antigen is not known.

Germline CDR1 and CDR2: MNHEY and SVGAGI. V lost 6 bases and J 3 bases, leaving 6 bases between the germline ends. This CDR3 is 11 amino acids long. Sequencing of each sample assayed approximately 10^5 TCR templates. This table comes from immunoSEQ multiplex PCR, and its TCRdb copy is limited to in-frame clones, with some not included. The sample consists of 110,000 or so clones, around 90% of them appearing once. The sample was Tregs sorted from blood. This clonotype was obtained from a human donor in good health. This rearrangement joins TRBV6-5 to TRBJ2-7; D uncertain. DNA for the CDR3: TGTGCCAGCAGGGGTAACTACGAGCAGTACTTC. Encoded protein: CASRGNYEQYF.